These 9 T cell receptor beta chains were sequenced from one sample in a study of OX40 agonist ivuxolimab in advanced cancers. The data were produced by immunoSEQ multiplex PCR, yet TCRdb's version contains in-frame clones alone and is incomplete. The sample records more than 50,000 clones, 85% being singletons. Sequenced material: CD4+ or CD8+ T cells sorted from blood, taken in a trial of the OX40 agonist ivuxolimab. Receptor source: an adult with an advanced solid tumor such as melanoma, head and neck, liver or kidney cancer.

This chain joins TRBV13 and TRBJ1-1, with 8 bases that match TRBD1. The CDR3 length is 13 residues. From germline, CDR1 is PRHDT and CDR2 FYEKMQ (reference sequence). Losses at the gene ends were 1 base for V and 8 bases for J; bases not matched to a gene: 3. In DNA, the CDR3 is TGTGCCAGCAGCTTAGCGGGGACAGGAGAAGCTTTCTTT. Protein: CASSLAGTGEAFF.

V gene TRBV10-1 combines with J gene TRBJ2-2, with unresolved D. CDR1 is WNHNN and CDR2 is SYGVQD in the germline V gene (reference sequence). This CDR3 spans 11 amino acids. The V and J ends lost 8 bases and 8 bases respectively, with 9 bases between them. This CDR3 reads CASEYLGELFF. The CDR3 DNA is TGCGCCAGCGAGTATTTGGGGGAGCTGTTTTTT.

This CDR3 reads CASNVGLLGYGYTF. The CDR3 DNA reads as TGTGCCAGCAATGTGGGGCTTTTAGGCTATGGCTACACCTTC. This chain joins TRBV7-9 and TRBJ1-2; weak D call: TRBD1 (5 bases). V lost 7 bases, J lost 4 bases, and 16 bases lay in between. The CDR3 is 14 residues long. CDR1 SEHNR and CDR2 FQNEAQ come from the germline V gene (reference sequence).

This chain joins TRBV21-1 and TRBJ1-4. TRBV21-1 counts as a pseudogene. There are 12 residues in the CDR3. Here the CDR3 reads CASSGLSEKLFF. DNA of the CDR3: TGTGCCAGCAGCGGTTTAAGTGAAAAACTGTTTTTT.

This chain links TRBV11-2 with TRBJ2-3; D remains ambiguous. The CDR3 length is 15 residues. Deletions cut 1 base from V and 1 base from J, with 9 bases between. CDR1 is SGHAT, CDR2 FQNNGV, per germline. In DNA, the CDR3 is TGTGCCAGCAGCTTAGTCTACCCAGGCACAGATACGCAGTATTTT. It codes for CASSLVYPGTDTQYF.

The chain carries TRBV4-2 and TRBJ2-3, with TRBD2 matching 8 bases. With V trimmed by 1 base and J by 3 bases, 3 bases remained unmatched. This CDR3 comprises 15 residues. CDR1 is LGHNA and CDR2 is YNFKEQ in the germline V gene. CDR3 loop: CASSQGSGNTDTQYF. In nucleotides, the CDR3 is TGTGCCAGCAGCCAAGGTAGCGGGAATACAGATACGCAGTATTTT.

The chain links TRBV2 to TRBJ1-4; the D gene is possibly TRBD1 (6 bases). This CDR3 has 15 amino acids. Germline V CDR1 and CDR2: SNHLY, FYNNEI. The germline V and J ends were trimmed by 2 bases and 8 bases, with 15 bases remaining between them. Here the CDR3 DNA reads TGTGCCAGCAGTGAAAGGGCAGGGGTTTTCGAAAAACTGTTTTTT. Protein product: CASSERAGVFEKLFF.

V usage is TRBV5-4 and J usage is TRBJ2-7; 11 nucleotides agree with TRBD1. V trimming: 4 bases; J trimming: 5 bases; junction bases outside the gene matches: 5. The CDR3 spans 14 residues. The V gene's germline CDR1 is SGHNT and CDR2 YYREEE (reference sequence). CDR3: CASSDRDRGDEQYF. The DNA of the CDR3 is TGTGCCAGCAGCGACCGGGACAGGGGGGACGAGCAGTACTTC.

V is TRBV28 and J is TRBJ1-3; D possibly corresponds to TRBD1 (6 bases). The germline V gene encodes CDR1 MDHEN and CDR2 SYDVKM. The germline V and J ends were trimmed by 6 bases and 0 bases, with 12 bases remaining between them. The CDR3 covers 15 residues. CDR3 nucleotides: TGTGCCAGCAGCCCCGGGACAACCTCTGGAAACACCATATATTTT. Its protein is CASSPGTTSGNTIYF.